Listed below are T cell receptor beta chains from one sample, sequenced in a study of shared T cell receptors in the human thymus. The assay was immunoSEQ multiplex PCR, and TCRdb's table has in-frame clones only and misses some. The sample has 500,000 to 750,000 clones; roughly 90% are singletons. These data were also filed under a second study, of human thymus T cells.

Sequenced material: thymocytes. Receptors were obtained from a boy younger than two with a congenital heart defect. CDR3s include the opening cysteine and the closing phenylalanine or tryptophan. The D gene is left open where the match is weak. The size of a clone is reported for some rows only, either as once, few or many, or as a class for expanded clones.

J gene | clone size | V gene | D gene | CDR3 protein | CDR3 DNA
TRBJ2-7 | few | TRBV7-2 | TRBD2 | CASSPGLAGSSYEQYF | TGTGCCAGCAGCCCCGGACTAGCGGGATCCTCCTACGAGCAGTACTTC
TRBJ1-1 | . | TRBV28 | TRBD1 | CASLSSRGTEAFF | TGTGCCAGCCTTAGTAGCAGGGGGACTGAAGCTTTCTTT
TRBJ2-1 | . | TRBV5-4 | . | CASTGGARVYNEQFF | TGTGCCAGCACCGGGGGAGCGCGGGTTTACAATGAGCAGTTCTTC
TRBJ1-5 | . | TRBV19 | . | CASSIGRGGGNQPQHF | TGTGCCAGTAGTATAGGGAGGGGGGGAGGCAATCAGCCCCAGCATTTT
TRBJ2-7 | . | TRBV14 | TRBD2 | CASSQDLATSGSDYEQYF | TGTGCCAGCAGCCAAGATTTGGCGACTAGCGGGAGTGACTACGAGCAGTACTTC
TRBJ2-6 | once | TRBV5-1 | . | CASSPKITTSGANVLTF | TGCGCCAGCAGTCCGAAGATTACTACCTCTGGGGCCAACGTCCTGACTTTC
TRBJ1-4 | . | TRBV30 | TRBD1 | CAWRGRTGGNEKLFF | TGTGCCTGGAGGGGGCGGACAGGGGGAAATGAAAAACTGTTTTTT
TRBJ2-7 | . | TRBV9 | TRBD1 | CASSVSGQGSPHEQYF | TGTGCCAGCAGCGTGTCGGGACAGGGGTCCCCCCACGAGCAGTACTTC
TRBJ2-5 | once | TRBV11-1 | TRBD1 | CASSLQQGPQETQYF | TGTGCCAGCAGCTTACAACAGGGGCCTCAAGAGACCCAGTACTTC
TRBJ2-6 | . | TRBV5-1 | TRBD1 | CASSLSPGTGLDSGANVLTF | TGCGCCAGCAGCTTAAGCCCCGGGACAGGGCTTGATTCGGGGGCCAACGTCCTGACTTTC
TRBJ2-7 | . | TRBV19 | . | CASSNGDYEQYF | TGTGCCAGTAGTAACGGGGACTACGAGCAGTACTTC
TRBJ2-7 | . | TRBV14 | TRBD2 | CASSHMAGDSSEQYF | TGTGCCAGCAGCCATATGGCGGGAGATTCGAGCGAGCAGTACTTC
TRBJ1-2 | . | TRBV7-8 | TRBD1 | CASSPDRGYGYTF | TGTGCCAGCAGCCCGGACAGGGGTTATGGCTACACCTTC
TRBJ1-1 | . | TRBV7-3 | TRBD1 | CASSIGQVKGTEAFF | TGTGCCAGCAGCATCGGACAGGTGAAAGGCACTGAAGCTTTCTTT
TRBJ2-3 | once | TRBV28 | . | CASSLKAGTDTQYF | TGTGCCAGCAGTTTAAAAGCGGGCACAGATACGCAGTATTTT
TRBJ2-5 | few | TRBV5-1 | TRBD2 | CASSLRRREQETQYF | TGCGCCAGCAGCTTGAGGAGGCGGGAGCAAGAGACCCAGTACTTC
TRBJ2-6 | few | TRBV10-3 | . | CAISESRSPSSGANVLTF | TGTGCCATCAGTGAGTCCAGGTCGCCGAGCTCTGGGGCCAACGTCCTGACTTTC